This entry is about one TCR beta chain. Its antigen is unidentified. The data belong to a study of T cell responses to AZD1222 COVID-19 vaccine. The CDR3 covers 13 residues. In germline, CDR1 is SNHLY, CDR2 FYNNEI. The ends were cut back, 4 bases at V and 4 bases at J, with 8 bases in the middle. TCRdb keeps only in-frame clones here, not all; method: immunoSEQ multiplex PCR. The table lists around 99,000 clones, around 90% of them singletons. General study results and limits: Baseline antibody screening turned up just a handful of seropositive AZD1222 recipients. Researchers report vaccine-associated CD4 TCRs spanning spike, with dominance at 160-218 and 743-854. Females made up more of the donors, who were largely white British, and clonal diversity may have come out too low. With two AZD1222 doses given, Spike-specific TCR breadth and depth both rose.

This chain joins TRBV2 and TRBJ1-5; D unresolved. This TCR was recovered from an adult in good health. Sequenced here: peripheral blood, sampled on day 0 of AZD1222 vaccination. The CDR3, as DNA: TGTGCCAGCAGTGTATTAGAGAATCAGCCCCAGCATTTT. Translated, it gives CASSVLENQPQHF. Filled out from reference TRBV2 and TRBJ1-5, the complete variable domain reads EPEVTQTPSHQVTQMGQEVILRCVPISNHLYFYWYRQILGQKVEFLVSFYNNEISEKSEIFDDQFSVERPDGSNFTLKIRSTKLEDSAMYFCASSVLENQPQHFGDGTRLSIL.